This is a list of T cell receptor beta chains from one sample in a study of beta chain features in type 1 diabetes. Assay: immunoSEQ multiplex PCR; the TCRdb copy retains only in-frame clones and omits some. This repertoire shows under 350,000 clones, 7% to 9% found once; its top ten account for approximately 0.93%. Specimen: central memory CD4+ T cells from blood. Receptors were obtained from a woman between 18 and 29 years old in good health. Each CDR3 is given with its conserved first and last residue. Each record gives: V gene, D gene, clone size, J gene, CDR3 length, CDR3 protein, CDR3 DNA. D genes are given only for firm matches. Only some rows state a clone size, as once, few, many or a class for expanded clones.

V: TRBV7-8
D: .
size: many
J: TRBJ1-2
length: 14
CDR3: CASSLASGNYGYTF
DNA: TGTGCCAGCAGCTTAGCTTCAGGGAACTATGGCTACACCTTC

V: TRBV9
D: .
size: few
J: TRBJ2-5
length: 15
CDR3: CASSQDITRGVTQYF
DNA: TGTGCCAGCAGCCAAGATATCACCCGTGGTGTGACCCAGTACTTC

V: TRBV7-2
D: .
size: .
J: TRBJ1-2
length: 16
CDR3: CASSLALGYANYGYTF
DNA: TGTGCCAGCAGCTTAGCGCTGGGGTACGCTAACTATGGCTACACCTTC

V: TRBV23-1
D: .
size: many
J: TRBJ2-4
length: 16
CDR3: CASSQSGALAKNIQYF
DNA: TGCGCCAGCAGTCAATCGGGGGCACTAGCCAAAAACATTCAGTACTTC

V: TRBV25-1
D: .
size: few
J: TRBJ1-3
length: 12
CDR3: CASSNSGNTIYF
DNA: TGTGCCAGCAGTAATTCTGGAAACACCATATATTTT

V: TRBV7-6
D: TRBD2
size: .
J: TRBJ2-7
length: 14
CDR3: CASSRSSGSYEQYF
DNA: TGTGCCAGCAGCCGATCTAGCGGATCCTACGAGCAGTACTTC

V: TRBV10-3
D: .
size: few
J: TRBJ1-2
length: 13
CDR3: CAAGTDPRGGYTF
DNA: TGTGCCGCGGGAACGGACCCGAGGGGCGGCTACACCTTC

V: TRBV14
D: .
size: many
J: TRBJ1-3
length: 17
CDR3: CASSQESVGYPGNTIYF
DNA: TGTGCCAGCAGCCAAGAGTCCGTAGGATATCCTGGAAACACCATATATTTT

V: TRBV7-9
D: .
size: .
J: TRBJ1-1
length: 14
CDR3: CASSPVRENTEAFF
DNA: TGTGCCAGCAGCCCAGTCCGAGAGAACACTGAAGCTTTCTTT

V: TRBV11-3
D: .
size: few
J: TRBJ2-1
length: 13
CDR3: CASSPGARGEQFF
DNA: TGTGCCAGCAGCCCAGGGGCGCGGGGTGAGCAGTTCTTC

V: TRBV29-1
D: .
size: .
J: TRBJ2-7
length: 13
CDR3: CSGKLGRSGEQYF
DNA: TGCAGCGGAAAACTTGGACGTTCAGGCGAGCAGTACTTC

V: TRBV21-1
D: .
size: .
J: TRBJ2-1
length: 13
CDR3: CASSKAPGDEQFF
DNA: TGTGCCAGCAGCAAAGCGCCGGGGGATGAGCAGTTCTTC

V: TRBV18
D: TRBD2
size: .
J: TRBJ2-2
length: 14
CDR3: CASLTTSSTGELFF
DNA: TGTGCCAGCCTTACGACTAGCAGCACCGGGGAGCTGTTTTTT

V: TRBV9
D: TRBD2
size: .
J: TRBJ2-2
length: 14
CDR3: CASSPGGGPGELFF
DNA: TGTGCCAGCAGCCCGGGAGGAGGGCCCGGGGAGCTGTTTTTT

V: TRBV7-8
D: .
size: few
J: TRBJ1-1
length: 14
CDR3: CASSSTEGRTEAFF
DNA: TGTGCCAGCAGCTCGACGGAAGGGAGGACTGAAGCTTTCTTT

V: TRBV18
D: TRBD1
size: .
J: TRBJ1-4
length: 14
CDR3: CASSPGQGAEKLFF
DNA: TGTGCCAGCTCGCCCGGACAGGGGGCGGAAAAACTGTTTTTT

V: TRBV7-2
D: .
size: few
J: TRBJ2-7
length: 13
CDR3: CASSPRRNYEQYF
DNA: TGTGCCAGCAGCCCCCGCCGGAACTACGAGCAGTACTTC

V: TRBV7-9
D: .
size: few
J: TRBJ2-6
length: 15
CDR3: CASSSGGSGANVLTF
DNA: TGTGCCAGCAGCTCCGGGGGCTCTGGGGCCAACGTCCTGACTTTC

V: TRBV4-1
D: TRBD1
size: many
J: TRBJ2-1
length: 13
CDR3: CASSHQQGTEQFF
DNA: TGCGCCAGCAGCCATCAACAGGGGACTGAGCAGTTCTTC

V: TRBV11-2
D: .
size: few
J: TRBJ2-7
length: 12
CDR3: CASSGQIYEQYF
DNA: TGTGCCAGCAGCGGGCAGATCTACGAGCAGTACTTC

V: TRBV15
D: .
size: many
J: TRBJ1-1
length: 13
CDR3: CATSRLDGPEAFF
DNA: TGTGCCACCAGCAGGCTTGACGGCCCTGAAGCTTTCTTT

V: TRBV14
D: .
size: few
J: TRBJ2-1
length: 17
CDR3: CASSPRGLVADYNEQFF
DNA: TGTGCCAGCAGCCCTCGGGGGCTAGTAGCGGACTACAATGAGCAGTTCTTC

V: TRBV2
D: TRBD1
size: .
J: TRBJ1-5
length: 14
CDR3: CASSGEGAYQPQHF
DNA: TGTGCCAGCAGTGGGGAGGGGGCTTACCAGCCCCAGCATTTT

V: TRBV14
D: .
size: .
J: TRBJ2-3
length: 13
CDR3: CASSATNRNTQYF
DNA: TGTGCCAGCAGCGCAACAAACAGGAATACGCAGTATTTT

V: TRBV30
D: .
size: many
J: TRBJ2-2
length: 14
CDR3: CACRPGYGPGELFF
DNA: TGTGCCTGTAGGCCGGGCTACGGGCCCGGGGAGCTGTTTTTT

V: TRBV27
D: .
size: few
J: TRBJ2-2
length: 16
CDR3: CASSLSPAENTGELFF
DNA: TGTGCCAGCAGTTTATCCCCAGCGGAAAACACCGGGGAGCTGTTTTTT

V: TRBV7-9
D: TRBD2
size: .
J: TRBJ2-3
length: 17
CDR3: CASSLLAGGRGTDTQYF
DNA: TGTGCCAGCAGCTTACTAGCGGGAGGGCGGGGCACAGATACGCAGTATTTT

V: TRBV4-1
D: .
size: few
J: TRBJ1-5
length: 15
CDR3: CASRSQGKGNQPQHF
DNA: TGCGCCAGCAGGAGTCAGGGGAAAGGCAATCAGCCCCAGCATTTT

V: TRBV27
D: .
size: many
J: TRBJ2-7
length: 13
CDR3: CASSPSRVLEQYF
DNA: TGTGCCAGCAGTCCCAGCCGCGTCCTGGAGCAGTACTTC

V: TRBV4-2
D: .
size: .
J: TRBJ2-3
length: 18
CDR3: CASSQASGIAEGADTQYF
DNA: TGTGCCAGCAGCCAAGCATCAGGAATAGCGGAGGGGGCAGATACGCAGTATTTT

V: TRBV18
D: .
size: few
J: TRBJ2-6
length: 16
CDR3: CASSPFGHSGANVLTF
DNA: TGTGCCAGCTCCCCCTTCGGGCATTCTGGGGCCAACGTCCTGACTTTC

V: TRBV7-9
D: TRBD1
size: .
J: TRBJ2-3
length: 15
CDR3: CASSLRTGRTDTQYF
DNA: TGTGCCAGCAGCTTGCGGACAGGGCGCACAGATACGCAGTATTTT

V: TRBV10-3
D: TRBD1
size: few
J: TRBJ2-3
length: 13
CDR3: CANRQGGADTQYF
DNA: TGTGCCAATCGACAGGGGGGCGCAGATACGCAGTATTTT

V: TRBV4-3
D: TRBD1
size: few
J: TRBJ1-2
length: 17
CDR3: CASSQGGQLASNYGYTF
DNA: TGCGCCAGCAGCCAAGGGGGACAGCTCGCGTCTAACTATGGCTACACCTTC

V: TRBV10-3
D: .
size: many
J: TRBJ2-2
length: 12
CDR3: CAISPGGGELFF
DNA: TGTGCCATCAGCCCCGGGGGAGGGGAGCTGTTTTTT

V: TRBV19
D: TRBD2
size: .
J: TRBJ2-5
length: 13
CDR3: CASSMRGFETQYF
DNA: TGTGCCAGTAGTATGCGGGGGTTTGAGACCCAGTACTTC